Listed here is a single T cell receptor beta chain. Its antigen is not yet known. Base qualities are not provided; no much larger clone lies one nucleotide away. V is clipped by 0 bases and J by 2 bases, and the sequence between their germline boundaries is 17 bases long. CDR1 and CDR2, looked up from the germline V gene, are SGDLS and YYNGEE. CDR3 length: 17 amino acids, cysteine to phenylalanine. The DNA shown is the 51-base CDR3, in frame from base 1. In the prospective study, participants were roughly 18 to 90 years old, resided in fewer than 25 geographic areas of the United States, and were enrolled through a virtual design. To assign participants to cohorts, the prospective study relied on clinical history that participants themselves reported in a screening survey and a study questionnaire. Recovered participants in ImmuneRACE Cohort 3 were defined by two consecutive negative NP/OP PCR tests, clearance by a healthcare professional, or resolution of symptoms. Each participant in the prospective study had whole blood, serum and a nasopharyngeal or oropharyngeal swab collected by mobile phlebotomists. Prospective study participants could optionally give additional blood draws and questionnaires over an approximately two-month period. Before DNA extraction, prospective study blood samples were shipped either frozen or at room temperature.

TCRbeta CDR3 regions were amplified from genomic DNA using the immunoSEQ Assay, a bias-controlled multiplex PCR. The paper's processing steps were these. Within the assay, amplification of reference gene primers was used to estimate how many nucleated cells each sample contained. Sequence reads were collapsed and filtered to measure the absolute abundance of every unique TCRbeta CDR3 rearrangement. For each sample, productive Simpson clonality was calculated by taking the square root of Simpson's diversity index across productive rearrangements. The source is immuneACCESS, and TCRdb retained only in-frame sequences with V and J called. Part of the clones is not carried over; for the studies checked, unresolved V genes explain less than half of this, and the remainder is unexplained. Clonal size and the V and J genes are those of that table, whereas D and trimming came from the DNA. Within this sample are about 320,000 clones, with about 90% of them counted one time only. Around 6% of the sample comes from the top ten.

The data belong to a study of blood T cell repertoires in COVID-19 (TCRdb year 2020). Regarding the research as a whole: The collaborator samples originated in the United States, Italy and Spain and spanned the acute and convalescent phases of COVID-19. The repertoires were released in a freely available public database meant as a resource for research on the immune response to SARS-CoV-2. Samples came from the ongoing ImmuneRACE study (first 160 participants) plus 1,254 subjects from 6 global collaborators. The prospective study material was composed of cDNA or gDNA derived from T cells, B-cell-depleted T cells, or PBMCs. A de-identified subject ID, COVID-19 status, age in years and sex were almost always included in the sample metadata. HLA class I and class II types, where available, came from metadata supplied by the sample provider rather than from assay-based typing. Deeply sampled blood TCRbeta repertoires from subjects exposed to, actively infected with, or recovered from COVID-19 were included in the dataset. Here is what the overall study found, with its caveats: The amount of clinical and demographic metadata varied by source and participant and was provided uncurated.

The rearranged chain carries TRBV9 and TRBJ2-5; TRBD2 could be the D gene, as 5 bases match. This TCR was sampled from a woman aged 25 to 45 who had recovered from COVID-19. The source material was PBMCs or T cells enriched from blood (not recorded which). The sequenced DNA: TGTGCCAGCAGCGTAGCTAATGCAGGATCGGGGCAAGAGACCCAGTACTTC. Its translation reads: CASSVANAGSGQETQYF.